This TCR beta chain was sequenced for a study of regulatory T cells in long-lasting Graves disease. Time point defined: newly diagnosed GD, antithyroid drugs for less than 3 months. PBMC RNA was the source of the TCR library. Trimming pared 6 bases from V and 2 bases from J, leaving 10 bases between. The CDR3 extends over 13 amino acids. CDR1 and CDR2 (germline): SNHLY, FYNNEI. This clonotype was recorded at least ten times. Assembly of TCR beta libraries relied on iRepertoire HTBI primers together with Arm-PCR of CDR3 regions. MiXCR, applied by TCRdb to the multiplex PCR reads, yields one record per CDR3 protein. The sample lists 600,000 to 650,000 distinct CDR3 sequences; about 15% were seen once. These records were also assigned to another study, of T cells in Graves' hyperthyroidism and ophthalmopathy.

The receptor's source is a woman in her twenties or thirties with Graves disease. The source was peripheral blood mononuclear cells (PBMCs), collected at new diagnosis, from a patient treated with antithyroid drugs. The chain has TRBV2 and TRBJ2-5; D may be TRBD1 (5 bases). DNA for the CDR3: TGTGCCAGCAGAGGAAACAGGCAAGAGACCCAGTACTTC. This sequence encodes CASRGNRQETQYF.